This T cell receptor beta chain was retrieved from a study of CD8+ T cells in alopecia areata. This clone has just a few counts. Described treatment: oral pan-JAK inhibitor, 5-10 mg twice daily. V was pared by 3 bases and J by 5 bases, with 11 bases between. The CDR3 extends over 14 amino acids. Germline values: CDR1 SEHNR, CDR2 FQNEAQ (reference sequence). Extracted RNA was reverse transcribed into cDNA, the sequencing template. Clones were sequenced by immunoSEQ multiplex PCR, and TCRdb holds only the in-frame ones, with some missing. The sample consists of some 200,000 clones, about 60% of them appearing once.

The chain is built from TRBV7-9 and TRBJ2-1; D remains unclear. This sequence originates from a human donor with alopecia areata. Sequencing used CD8+ T cells sorted from blood, obtained at week 24, from a patient treated with tofacitinib. The CDR3 DNA sequence: TGTGCCAGCAGCTTCATGACGGTGAACAATGAGCAGTTCTTC. It translates to CASSFMTVNNEQFF.